The rows below give T cell receptor beta chains drawn from one sample of a study of naive and memory T cell subsets. TCRdb reanalysed the UMI-ligation and nested PCR reads using MiXCR and keeps one entry per CDR3 protein. The data hold around 25,000 distinct CDR3 sequences, with around 6% observed a single time. This specimen consisted of skin, obtained from a tuberculin skin test site. All receptors come from an adult in good health. Both conserved end residues are part of each CDR3. Each record gives: D gene, clone size, V gene, J gene, CDR3 DNA, CDR3 protein. The D gene is left open where the match is weak. Part of the rows lack a size; the others show once, few, many or a class for expanded clones.

>TRBD2|-|TRBV24-1|TRBJ2-5
TGTGCCACCAGTGATCTCCTAGCGGGGGACCAAGAGACCCAGTACTTC
CATSDLLAGDQETQYF
>-|many|TRBV4-3|TRBJ2-7
TGCGCCAGCAGCCAAGACCCCACTCCCATCGTAGGGGGAGGATACGAGCAGTACTTC
CASSQDPTPIVGGGYEQYF
>-|many|TRBV5-5|TRBJ1-3
TGTGCCAGCAGTGGGAGTGGAAACACCATATATTTT
CASSGSGNTIYF
>TRBD2|many|TRBV19|TRBJ2-5
TGTGCCAGTAGTTATAGCGGGAGTAAGGAGACCCAGTACTTC
CASSYSGSKETQYF
>TRBD2|many|TRBV9|TRBJ2-7
TGTGCCAGCAGCCCCCGTCCCGGGACTAGCGGGAGTTACGAGCAGTACTTC
CASSPRPGTSGSYEQYF
>TRBD2|many|TRBV20-1|TRBJ2-1
TGCAGTGCCGCCACGGGACTAGGGGGACACAATGAGCAGTTCTTC
CSAATGLGGHNEQFF
>-|few|TRBV12-3/TRBV12-4|TRBJ1-5
TGTGCCAGCGCATCGGGGAATGACAATCAGCCCCAGCATTTT
CASASGNDNQPQHF
>-|few|TRBV28|TRBJ2-7
TGTGCCAGCAGAAAACTCAGGACAGCGAGCTACGAGCAGTACTTC
CASRKLRTASYEQYF
>-|many|TRBV18|TRBJ2-3
TGTGCCAGCTCACCACCTCATGTGTATACAGATACGCAGTATTTT
CASSPPHVYTDTQYF
>-|-|TRBV12-3/TRBV12-4|TRBJ2-3
TGTGCCAGCAGTCATGGGGGACTCCTCACAGATACGCAGTATTTT
CASSHGGLLTDTQYF
>-|many|TRBV4-2|TRBJ1-1
TGTGCCAGCAGCCGAAACGACAATGTAAACACTGAAGCTTTCTTT
CASSRNDNVNTEAFF
>-|many|TRBV27|TRBJ1-4
TGTGCCAGCAGTTTCAACAGCCAAACTAATGAAAAACTGTTTTTT
CASSFNSQTNEKLFF
>TRBD1|many|TRBV20-1|TRBJ2-7
TGCAGTGCGAAGGAAGAGACAGGGAAGTACGAGCAGTACTTC
CSAKEETGKYEQYF
>TRBD1|medium-sized|TRBV27|TRBJ1-2
TGTGCCAGCAGTGCCGGACAGGGAGAGTATGGCTACACCTTC
CASSAGQGEYGYTF
>-|many|TRBV9|TRBJ1-1
TGTGCCAGCAGCGAGTGGACGGCTATGGGTGAAGCTTTCTTT
CASSEWTAMGEAFF
>-|many|TRBV20-1|TRBJ2-6
TGCAGTGCTACCTCCGGGGACTCTGGGGCCAACGTCCTGACTTTC
CSATSGDSGANVLTF
>-|many|TRBV15|TRBJ2-7
TGTGCCACCAGCAGAGATAGGGGTATCTCCTACGAGCAGTACTTC
CATSRDRGISYEQYF
>-|few|TRBV2|TRBJ2-7
TGTGCCAGCAGTAAGTGGATTGGGCAGGGAGCCTACGAGCAGTACTTC
CASSKWIGQGAYEQYF
>TRBD1|many|TRBV7-9|TRBJ2-2
TGTGCCAGCAGAGGGACAGCGATATACACCGGGGAGCTGTTTTTT
CASRGTAIYTGELFF
>TRBD1|many|TRBV6-6|TRBJ1-2
TGTGCCAGCAGTTCATGGACAGGGGAGGGTGGCTACACCTTC
CASSSWTGEGGYTF
>-|few|TRBV7-8|TRBJ1-3
TGTGCCAGCAGCGTTAGCTTCTCTGGAAACACCATATATTTT
CASSVSFSGNTIYF
>TRBD1|-|TRBV20-1|TRBJ1-2
TGCAGTGCTAGAGACGGGACAGGGAATTTGGGTGGCTACACCTTC
CSARDGTGNLGGYTF
>TRBD2|-|TRBV20-1|TRBJ2-1
TGCAGTGCTTTACTAGCGGGAGGATCCTACAATGAGCAGTTCTTC
CSALLAGGSYNEQFF
>TRBD1|many|TRBV7-9|TRBJ2-3
TGTGCCAGCAGCTTGGAACCCACCTTTGCCCTCAGACAGGGGGCTAGCACAGATACGCAGTATTTT
CASSLEPTFALRQGASTDTQYF
>-|many|TRBV29-1|TRBJ1-1
TGCAGCGTTAAATCAGGTAACACTGAAGCTTTCTTT
CSVKSGNTEAFF
>TRBD2|many|TRBV7-9|TRBJ2-2
TGTGCCAGCAGCTTCCTAGCGGCTGCCCCGGACACCGGGGAGCTGTTTTTT
CASSFLAAAPDTGELFF
>-|many|TRBV20-1|TRBJ2-6
TGCAGTGCTAGTAAGGGGCTGGCTGGGGCCAACGTCCTGACTTTC
CSASKGLAGANVLTF
>TRBD2|few|TRBV5-1|TRBJ2-1
TGCGCCAGCAGCCCCTCACTGGGACTACCGGGGGAGCAGTTCTTC
CASSPSLGLPGEQFF
>-|many|TRBV12-3/TRBV12-4|TRBJ2-7
TGTGCCAGCAGTTTTGAGGGAGCCCTTACCGAGCAGTACTTC
CASSFEGALTEQYF
>TRBD2|medium-sized|TRBV7-2|TRBJ2-3
TGTGCCAGCAGCTTATCTAGCGGGGTGGGCACAGATACGCAGTATTTT
CASSLSSGVGTDTQYF
>-|-|TRBV3-1|TRBJ1-1
TGTGCCAGCAGCCAAGGAATTAACACTGAAGCTTTCTTT
CASSQGINTEAFF
>TRBD2|many|TRBV7-2|TRBJ2-1
TGTGCCAGCAGAAAATTAAGCGGGAGGGCCGGGTCCTACAATGAGCAGTTCTTC
CASRKLSGRAGSYNEQFF
>TRBD1|few|TRBV29-1|TRBJ1-4
TGCAGCGTTGGAGACAGGGGGCTAGAAAAACTGTTTTTT
CSVGDRGLEKLFF
>-|few|TRBV10-3|TRBJ1-6
TGTGCCATCAGTGAAGGACAGTACTCTAATTCACCCCTCCACTTT
CAISEGQYSNSPLHF
>-|many|TRBV4-3|TRBJ2-3
TGCGCCAGCAGCCAAGAGTCTATCGGGAGAGATACGCAGTATTTT
CASSQESIGRDTQYF
>-|many|TRBV6-1|TRBJ2-1
TGTGCCAGCTCGCGCGTGAGCTCCTACAATGAGCAGTTCTTC
CASSRVSSYNEQFF
>TRBD1|many|TRBV3-1|TRBJ2-6
TGTGCCAGCAGCCGAACAGGGGCTGGGGCCAACGTCCTGACTTTC
CASSRTGAGANVLTF
>-|many|TRBV4-3|TRBJ1-2
TGCGCCAGCAGCCAAGAAGAAGGGGCCTATGGCTACACCTTC
CASSQEEGAYGYTF
>-|many|TRBV14|TRBJ2-7
TGTGCCAGCAGCCAAGTGGTAAACTACGAGCAGTACTTC
CASSQVVNYEQYF
>TRBD1|many|TRBV6-5|TRBJ2-2
TGTGCCAGCAGAAGGACAGGGATCTTGACCGGGGAGCTGTTTTTT
CASRRTGILTGELFF
>-|few|TRBV14|TRBJ1-1
TGTGCCAGCAGCCAAGCCCGCGCACAGGGAGCTTTCTTT
CASSQARAQGAFF
>-|few|TRBV11-1|TRBJ2-7
TGTGCCAGCAGCTTAAGTGACGACGGCAACTACGAGCAGTACTTC
CASSLSDDGNYEQYF
>-|medium-sized|TRBV10-3|TRBJ2-7
TGTGCCATCAGTGTCTGGGACGGATCAACAGGCGAGCAGTACTTC
CAISVWDGSTGEQYF
>TRBD1|few|TRBV7-2|TRBJ1-4
TGTGCCAGCAGCTCGCTACCCAGGGGGCGTAATGAAAAACTGTTTTTT
CASSSLPRGRNEKLFF
>-|many|TRBV27|TRBJ2-7
TGTGCCAGCGGACCGGGTGGGGCTTTCGGGCAGTACTTC
CASGPGGAFGQYF
>TRBD2|many|TRBV20-1|TRBJ2-3
TGCAGTGCTAGCGCAGCTAGCGGACTCACAGATACGCAGTATTTT
CSASAASGLTDTQYF
>-|many|TRBV6-4|TRBJ2-7
TGTGCCCGACCCGGCACCTACGAGCAGTACTTC
CARPGTYEQYF
>TRBD2|many|TRBV10-3|TRBJ2-5
TGTGCCATCAGTCCACTACTAGCGGGAGTGACAGAGACCCAGTACTTC
CAISPLLAGVTETQYF
>-|few|TRBV5-4|TRBJ2-7
TGTGCCAGCAGCTTAGAAACAGGGCCAACCTACGAGCAGTACTTC
CASSLETGPTYEQYF
>TRBD1|-|TRBV29-1|TRBJ2-7
TGCAGCGTTGAAGCCGGGGCAACAGGGGAGTCCTACGAGCAGTACTTC
CSVEAGATGESYEQYF
>TRBD2|-|TRBV3-1|TRBJ2-1
TGTGACAGCAGCCAACTCCCGGGACTAGCGGGAGGGAAGTTTGAGCAGTTCTTC
CDSSQLPGLAGGKFEQFF
>TRBD1|many|TRBV20-1|TRBJ1-6
TGCAGTGCTAGAGCCCCAGGACAGGGCAGTTCACCCCTCCACTTT
CSARAPGQGSSPLHF
>-|many|TRBV19|TRBJ2-7
TGTGCCAGTAGTCTCCGGGACGGCTCCTACGAGCAGTACTTC
CASSLRDGSYEQYF
>-|medium-sized|TRBV29-1|TRBJ2-7
TGCAGCGCCCAGAGTGACGGCAGCTACGAGCAGTACTTC
CSAQSDGSYEQYF
>-|many|TRBV29-1|TRBJ1-2
TGCAGCGTTGAGTGGCCAGGGAACGGCTACACCTTC
CSVEWPGNGYTF
>-|-|TRBV4-3|TRBJ2-7
TGCGCCAGCAGCCAAGATCCCGACAGCTCCTACGAGCAGTACTTC
CASSQDPDSSYEQYF
>TRBD1|many|TRBV5-5|TRBJ1-6
TGTGCCAGCAGCTTGCTGGACAGGGGCTCCCTCCACTTT
CASSLLDRGSLHF
>-|few|TRBV19|TRBJ2-5
TGTGCCAGTAGTAAGACGGGGGTAAGCCAAGAGACCCAGTACTTC
CASSKTGVSQETQYF